This T cell receptor beta chain was sequenced for a study of response to subunit inactivated influenza vaccine. Trimming took off 0 bases at V and 6 bases at J, with 15 bases between the two ends. Germline assignment: CDR1 SGHRS and CDR2 YFSETQ. The CDR3 runs to 15 residues. MiXCR, applied by TCRdb to the RT-PCR reads, yields one record per CDR3 protein. The sample gives 600,000 to 850,000 distinct CDR3 sequences, roughly 15% of which show up once; around 7.6% is in the top ten. General study findings and limits: Authors suggested few new T cells are recruited by each seasonal influenza vaccination.

This clonotype has a handful of counts. The antigen is undetermined. The chain combines TRBV5-1 with TRBJ1-2; the D is unclear. The sequence derives from a man in his fifties or sixties who received an inactivated influenza vaccine. The sequences come from PBMCs from blood, collected around 14 days before vaccination. The CDR3 reads CASSLAGSGKDGYTF. Here the CDR3 DNA reads TGCGCCAGCAGCTTGGCCGGATCGGGAAAGGATGGCTACACCTTC.